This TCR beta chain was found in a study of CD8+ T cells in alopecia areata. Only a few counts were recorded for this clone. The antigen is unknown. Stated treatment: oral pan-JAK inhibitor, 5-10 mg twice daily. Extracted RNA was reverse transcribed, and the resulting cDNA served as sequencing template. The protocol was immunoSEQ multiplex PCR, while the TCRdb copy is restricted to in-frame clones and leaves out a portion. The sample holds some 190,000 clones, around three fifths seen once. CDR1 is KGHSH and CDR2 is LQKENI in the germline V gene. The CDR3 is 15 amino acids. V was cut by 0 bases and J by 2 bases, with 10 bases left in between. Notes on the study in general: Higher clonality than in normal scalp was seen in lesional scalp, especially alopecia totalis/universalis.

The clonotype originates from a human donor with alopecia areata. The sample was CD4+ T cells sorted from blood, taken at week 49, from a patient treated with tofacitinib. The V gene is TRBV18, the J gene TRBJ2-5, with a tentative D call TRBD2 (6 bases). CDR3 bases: TGTGCCAGCTCACCACCGACTAGTTCGCAAGAGACCCAGTACTTC. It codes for CASSPPTSSQETQYF.